This T cell receptor (beta chain) was profiled in a study of blood T cell repertoires in COVID-19. Study information: Sources were T cells, B-cell-depleted T cells, or PBMCs; the material itself was cDNA or gDNA.

As originally analysed: The authors estimated nucleated cell counts from reference gene primer amplification. Sequenced by immunoSEQ multiplex PCR; TCRdb stores in-frame clones only, minus some. V and J calls and clone size are as listed in that table; D and trimming were resolved from the DNA. The profile shows some 21,000 clones, approximately 86% of them singletons. Sequencing was performed on peripheral blood. The receptor was derived from a human donor with acute or convalescent COVID-19. The donor label of this sample is uncertain.

The CDR3, as DNA: TGTGCCAGCAGCTTGCTAGGGGGCGAGCAGTACTTC. Amino acids: CASSLLGGEQYF. The rearrangement joins TRBV5-8 to TRBJ2-7; D is possibly TRBD1 (6 bases). V was trimmed by 1 base and J by 6 bases, leaving 8 bases between them. Germline CDR1 is SGHTS and CDR2 is YDEGEE. CDR3 length: 12 amino acids. Using reference TRBV5-8 and TRBJ2-7 for the parts outside the CDR3, the full variable domain is EAGVTQSPTHLIKTRGQQATLRCSPISGHTSVYWYQQALGLGLQFLLWYDEGEERNRGNFPPRFSGRQFPNYSSELNVNALELEDSALYLCASSLLGGEQYFGPGTRLTVT.